The 21 T cell receptor beta chains reported below all come from one sample, sequenced in a study of shared clonotypes between healthy human individuals (dated by TCRdb to the early 2020s). Receptors were amplified or captured by the immunoSEQ multiplex PCR assay. What TCRdb holds here is the immuneACCESS table cut down to in-frame rearrangements. Part of the clones is not present; checked against another copy, under half of the missing clones reflect an unresolved V gene, and the others are unexplained. This sample has under 1,900,000 clones in its table, and 97% to 99% of those were observed once. 0.3% to 0.45% of the sample is held by the ten biggest clonotypes. The sequenced material came from naive CD4+ T cells sorted from blood. The cell subset or site label for this specimen denotes: CD45RA+ positively selected. Every receptor here comes from a man aged 25 to 45 in good health.

Turning to this clone: The sample holds other DNA sequences that translate to the same CDR3. V gene TRBV11-3 combines with J gene TRBJ2-7, with TRBD1 as a possible D gene (6 bases). CDR1 and CDR2 (germline): SGHNT, YENEEA. Trimming removed 5 bases from V and 0 bases from J, with 11 bases in between. There are 14 residues in the CDR3. CDR3 sequence (DNA): TGTGCCAGCAGCCAAGGACAGTCCTCCTACGAGCAGTACTTC. The encoded protein is CASSQGQSSYEQYF.

The chain employs TRBV5-5 and TRBJ2-7; D is undetermined. The ends were cut back, 2 bases at V and 0 bases at J, with 15 bases in the middle. The CDR3 is 16 residues long. The germline CDR1 and CDR2 sequences are SGHKS and YYEKEE (reference sequence). The CDR3: CASSFPGPWSSYEQYF. The CDR3 DNA follows: TGTGCCAGCAGCTTCCCAGGACCGTGGAGCTCCTACGAGCAGTACTTC.

The chain couples TRBV23-1 to TRBJ2-3; possibly TRBD1 for D (6 bases). TRBV23-1 is an open reading frame, and its role is uncertain. With 5 bases removed from V and 3 bases from J, the gap between germline ends came to 12 bases. CDR3 length: 14 amino acids. Here the CDR3 reads CASSSPQGTDTQYF. In nucleotides, the CDR3 is TGCGCCAGCAGTAGCCCTCAGGGGACAGATACGCAGTATTTT.

This chain joins TRBV19 and TRBJ2-1, with D tentatively TRBD1 or TRBD2 (5 bases each). The V end was cut by 5 bases, the J end by 8 bases, with 10 bases between. The CDR3 length is 12 residues. CDR1 and CDR2 from the germline V gene are LNHDA and SQIVND (reference sequence). The CDR3, as DNA: TGTGCCAGTAGTCCCCGGGGCCATGAGCAGTTCTTC. Protein: CASSPRGHEQFF.

This clone was recorded once. Other nucleotide sequences from this sample produce the same CDR3. The J gene is TRBJ1-5, the V gene TRBV19; D is possibly TRBD1 (5 bases). The germline V gene has CDR1 LNHDA and CDR2 SQIVND (reference sequence). This CDR3 spans 15 amino acids. V was trimmed by 1 base and J by 2 bases, leaving 9 bases between them. The CDR3 protein is CASSIVRGGNQPQHF. CDR3 DNA sequence: TGTGCCAGTAGTATAGTCCGGGGGGGCAATCAGCCCCAGCATTTT.

The chain recombines TRBV4-2 with TRBJ1-5; no definite D call. The CDR3 consists of 16 residues. Trimming left V 0 bases short and J 0 bases short, with 9 bases between. Germline V gene data show CDR1 as LGHNA and CDR2 as YNFKEQ. The CDR3 bases are TGTGCCAGCAGCCAAGATTTCCGGGATAGCAATCAGCCCCAGCATTTT. It translates to CASSQDFRDSNQPQHF.

This chain uses TRBV5-1 with TRBJ2-1; 8 bases are a match to TRBD2. V shed 4 bases, J shed 8 bases, and the junction held 11 bases outside the gene matches. Per the germline V gene, CDR1 is SGHRS and CDR2 is YFSETQ. The CDR3 has 15 residues. The CDR3 region has the DNA TGCGCCAGCAGCCAGGGACTGAGCGGGAGCGATGAGCAGTTCTTC. Residues: CASSQGLSGSDEQFF.

The V gene is TRBV11-2, the J gene TRBJ2-3; 7 bases match TRBD2. V was clipped by 5 bases and J by 5 bases; unmatched bases: 13. The CDR3 has 16 amino acids. The germline CDR1 and CDR2 sequences are SGHAT and FQNNGV. Written as DNA, the CDR3 is TGTGCCAGCAGCCCGGACGGGGACTATGTGGGAGATACGCAGTATTTT. Amino acid sequence: CASSPDGDYVGDTQYF. Combining the CDR3 with reference TRBV11-2 and TRBJ2-3 gives the whole variable domain EAGVAQSPRYKIIEKRQSVAFWCNPISGHATLYWYQQILGQGPKLLIQFQNNGVVDDSQLPKDRFSAERLKGVDSTLKIQPAKLEDSAVYLCASSPDGDYVGDTQYFGPGTRLTVL.

J is TRBJ2-5 and V is TRBV5-1; D is unresolved. V lost 0 bases and J 0 bases, leaving 9 bases between the germline ends. The CDR3 loop spans 15 amino acids. Germline assignment: CDR1 SGHRS and CDR2 YFSETQ. The CDR3: CASSLVSRNQETQYF. CDR3 DNA: TGCGCCAGCAGCTTGGTCTCTCGAAACCAAGAGACCCAGTACTTC.

The chain recombines TRBV7-6 with TRBJ2-2; D not resolved. CDR3 length equals 13 residues. V lost 4 bases to trimming and J lost 5 bases, with 8 bases between them. From germline, CDR1 is SGHVS and CDR2 FNYEAQ. The CDR3 spells CASSYYRTGELFF. In DNA, the CDR3 is TGTGCCAGCAGCTACTACAGAACCGGGGAGCTGTTTTTT.

This clone has only one observation. The chain couples TRBV9 to TRBJ2-3; D perhaps matches TRBD2 (6 bases). The CDR3 totals 18 residues. Germline V CDR1 and CDR2: SGDLS, YYNGEE. V was shortened by 4 bases and J by 0 bases, with 21 bases between the two germline ends. In nucleotides, the CDR3 is TGTGCCAGCAGCCCACTACCCTCTGCGGGGAGTAGCACAGATACGCAGTATTTT. It yields the protein CASSPLPSAGSSTDTQYF.

Details on this clone: Other DNA sequences in the same sample also yield this CDR3. V is TRBV7-2 and J is TRBJ2-1; no clear D gene. Between the trimmed V and J ends, which lost 2 bases and 10 bases, there was a span of 9 bases. This CDR3 comprises 12 residues. Germline CDR1 and CDR2: SGHTA and FQGNSA. CDR3 protein: CASSLPGPEQFF. CDR3 nucleotides: TGTGCCAGCAGCTTACCGGGTCCCGAGCAGTTCTTC.

The rearrangement links TRBV18 to TRBJ2-7; possibly TRBD2 for D (6 bases). Germline-derived CDR1 and CDR2 are KGHSH and LQKENI. The V end lost 6 bases, the J end lost 4 bases, and 13 bases lay between the germline ends. CDR3 length: 13 amino acids. The CDR3 nucleotides are TGTGCCAGCTCGGCTAGCGATTCTTACGAGCAGTACTTC. Residues: CASSASDSYEQYF.

V gene TRBV6-6 combines with J gene TRBJ2-7, with 7 bases identical to TRBD1. Trimming at V came to 6 bases and at J to 5 bases, leaving 7 bases not matched to a gene. CDR3 length equals 13 residues. From germline, CDR1 is MNHNY and CDR2 SVGAGI (reference sequence). The CDR3 bases are TGTGCCAGCAGCCCACGACAGGGCCACGAGCAGTACTTC. Translating gives CASSPRQGHEQYF.

This chain links TRBV14 with TRBJ2-7; 7 bases agree with TRBD1. V shed 3 bases and J 3 bases; nucleotides not matched to a gene: 11. The length of the CDR3 is 16 residues. Germline CDR1 and CDR2: SGHDN and FVKESK. CDR3 nucleotide sequence: TGTGCCAGCAGCCAGGCAGGGGGATCAGGTCTCTACGAGCAGTACTTC. As protein: CASSQAGGSGLYEQYF.

The V call is TRBV27, the J call TRBJ1-4; D remains unclear. V lost 4 bases to trimming and J lost 0 bases, with 6 bases between them. CDR3 size: 14 residues. CDR1 is MNHEY, CDR2 SMNVEV, per germline (reference sequence). In nucleotides, the CDR3 is TGTGCCAGCAGTTGGTCTGCAACTAATGAAAAACTGTTTTTT. This gives the protein CASSWSATNEKLFF.

The count of this clone is one. The chain combines TRBV14 with TRBJ2-1; 7 bases match TRBD1. The CDR3 spans 13 residues. Germline assignment: CDR1 SGHDN and CDR2 FVKESK. J gave up 8 bases and V 0 bases, and 1 base lay outside the gene matches. CDR3 coding DNA: TGTGCCAGCAGCCAAGATACAGGGGATGAGCAGTTCTTC. This translates into CASSQDTGDEQFF.

In its sample, this clone was seen once. The chain employs TRBV7-9 and TRBJ1-5; the D is unclear. Germline CDR1 reads SEHNR; CDR2 reads FQNEAQ (reference sequence). The CDR3 runs 17 residues. The V end lost 5 bases, the J end lost 3 bases, and 20 bases lay between the germline ends. Here the CDR3 DNA reads TGTGCCAGCAGCCGAGGCGGAGGCCCGGGCCACAATCAGCCCCAGCATTTT. Amino acid sequence: CASSRGGGPGHNQPQHF. Complete variable domain (other parts from reference TRBV7-9 and TRBJ1-5): DTGVSQNPRHKITKRGQNVTFRCDPISEHNRLYWYRQTLGQGPEFLTYFQNEAQLEKSRLLSDRFSAERPKGSFSTLEIQRTEQGDSAMYLCASSRGGGPGHNQPQHFGDGTRLSIL.

The chain couples TRBV5-4 to TRBJ2-2, with D perhaps matching TRBD2 (6 bases). The CDR3 consists of 14 residues. CDR1 SGHNT and CDR2 YYREEE come from the germline V gene (reference sequence). Trimming pared 4 bases from V and 7 bases from J, leaving 14 bases between. CDR3 sequence: CASSPGGFNGELFF. The CDR3 DNA follows: TGTGCCAGCAGCCCCGGAGGGTTTAACGGGGAGCTGTTTTTT. Supplemented by reference TRBV5-4 and TRBJ2-2, the full variable domain reads ETGVTQSPTHLIKTRGQQVTLRCSSQSGHNTVSWYQQALGQGPQFIFQYYREEENGRGNFPPRFSGLQFPNYSSELNVNALELDDSALYLCASSPGGFNGELFFGEGSRLTVL.

The chain recombines TRBV10-1 with TRBJ1-3, with D possibly matching TRBD1 (5 bases). This CDR3 is built from 13 residues. The germline V gene encodes CDR1 WNHNN and CDR2 SYGVQD (reference sequence). Trimming left V 8 bases short and J 1 base short, with 9 bases between. The chain's CDR3 is CASEGQSGNTIYF. In DNA form, the CDR3 reads TGCGCCAGCGAAGGACAATCTGGAAACACCATATATTTT.

For this clone: The sample holds other DNA sequences that translate to the same CDR3. V and J are TRBV20-1 and TRBJ1-1; D not resolved. The V end was cut by 1 base, the J end by 7 bases, with 7 bases between. The germline V gene encodes CDR1 DFQATT and CDR2 SNEGSKA (reference sequence). The CDR3 loop spans 11 amino acids. The CDR3 DNA sequence: TGCAGTGCTAGAGGGGTGGGTGAAGCTTTCTTT. Protein product: CSARGVGEAFF.